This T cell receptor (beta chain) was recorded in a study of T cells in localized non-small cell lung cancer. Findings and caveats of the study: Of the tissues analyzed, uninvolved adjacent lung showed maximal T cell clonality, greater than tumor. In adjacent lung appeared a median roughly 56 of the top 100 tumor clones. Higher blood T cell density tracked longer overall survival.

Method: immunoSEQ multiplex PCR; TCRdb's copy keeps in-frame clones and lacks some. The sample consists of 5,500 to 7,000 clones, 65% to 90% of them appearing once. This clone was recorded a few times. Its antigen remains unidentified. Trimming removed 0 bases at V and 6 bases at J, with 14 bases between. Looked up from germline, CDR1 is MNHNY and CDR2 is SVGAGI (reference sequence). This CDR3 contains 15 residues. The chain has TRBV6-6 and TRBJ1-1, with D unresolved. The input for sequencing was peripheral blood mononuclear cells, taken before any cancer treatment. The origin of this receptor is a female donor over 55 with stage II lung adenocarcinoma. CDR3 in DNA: TGTGCCAGCAGTTACTCGACCCGCGAGGGTGCTGAAGCTTTCTTT. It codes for CASSYSTREGAEAFF.